The entry that follows covers one T cell receptor (beta chain) sequence. TCR alpha and beta CDR3 regions were amplified from RNA using iRepertoire nested multiplex PCR. MiXCR, run by TCRdb on the multiplex PCR reads, gives a single entry per CDR3 protein. Among about 12,000 distinct CDR3 sequences listed, less than 30% were seen once. This entry comes from a study of glioma-infiltrating T cells. The clonotype comes from a human donor with low-grade glioma or glioblastoma, undergoing nonglioma brain surgery, or in good health (not recorded which). The sample was glioma tissue, nonneoplastic brain tissue, or PBMCs (not recorded which).

CDR3 nucleotide sequence: TGTGCCACCAGCCACACGGAAATAGCGGGAGTTCCAAATGAGCAGTTCTTC. Protein: CATSHTEIAGVPNEQFF. V gene TRBV15 combines with J gene TRBJ2-1; 9 bases are shared with TRBD2. The CDR3 loop spans 17 amino acids. V dropped 5 bases and J dropped 7; count of bases not matched to a gene: 15. Germline V gene sequence: CDR1 LNHNV, CDR2 YYDKDF (reference sequence).